Presented here are 7 T cell receptor beta chains from one specimen sequenced in a study of T cell responses to AZD1222 COVID-19 vaccine. Data came from immunoSEQ multiplex PCR; TCRdb stores just in-frame clones and leaves some out. The sample has some 140,000 clones; about 87% are singletons. The sample here was peripheral blood, taken on day 0 of AZD1222 vaccination. These receptors were obtained from an adult in good health.

This clone has more than one count but fewer than ten. The germline gene is not matched at one end of the junction; a read error may be the cause. This chain connects TRBV29-1 to TRBJ1-1; D gene uncertain. Germline CDR1 SQVTM, CDR2 ANQGSEA. CDR3 length: 10 amino acids. The CDR3 sequence: CSVLVQVRIF. The CDR3 nucleotides are TGCAGCGTCCTAGTCCAGGTTAGGATCTTT.

The CDR3 spells CASSSGRRQNYGYTF. DNA for the CDR3: TGTGCCAGCAGCTCCGGCCGAAGACAGAACTATGGCTACACCTTC. This rearrangement joins TRBV13 to TRBJ1-2; D perhaps matches TRBD1 (5 bases). Germline lookup yields CDR1 PRHDT and CDR2 FYEKMQ (reference sequence). This CDR3 is 15 amino acids long. Trimming cost V 4 bases and J 2 bases, with 14 bases left between them.

The rearrangement links TRBV12-3 or TRBV12-4 to TRBJ1-2; 7 nucleotides agree with TRBD1. J lost 4 bases, V lost 5 bases, and 1 base had no gene match. This CDR3 contains 12 residues. As DNA, the CDR3 is TGTGCCAGCAGTAGGGACAGCTATGGCTACACCTTC. It encodes CASSRDSYGYTF.

The chain is built from TRBV15 and TRBJ2-1; possible D gene TRBD2, 6 bases. The CDR3 is 15 residues long. V was shortened by 8 bases and J by 2 bases, with 16 bases between the two germline ends. Germline CDR1 reads LNHNV; CDR2 reads YYDKDF (reference sequence). CDR3 in DNA: TGTGCCACCCTGGAGGGAACTAACCCCTACAATGAGCAGTTCTTC. The encoded protein is CATLEGTNPYNEQFF. Drawing the rest from reference TRBV15 and TRBJ2-1, the complete variable domain is DAMVIQNPRYQVTQFGKPVTLSCSQTLNHNVMYWYQQKSSQAPKLLFHYYDKDFNNEADTPDNFQSRRPNTSFCFLDIRSPGLGDTAMYLCATLEGTNPYNEQFFGPGTRLTVL.

The V and J genes are TRBV10-3 and TRBJ2-2; D gene ambiguous. The length of the CDR3 is 13 residues. In germline, CDR1 is ENHRY, CDR2 SYGVKD. V lost 5 bases, J lost 5 bases, and 9 bases lay in between. In DNA form, the CDR3 reads TGTGCCATCAGTCCGGACGCAACCGGGGAGCTGTTTTTT. Amino acid sequence: CAISPDATGELFF.

This rearrangement joins TRBV5-1 to TRBJ1-3; D is uncertain. CDR1 SGHRS and CDR2 YFSETQ come from the germline V gene. This CDR3 is 15 amino acids long. Trimming left V 0 bases short and J 7 bases short, with 14 bases between. The CDR3: CASSLALTGFNTIYF. In DNA form, the CDR3 reads TGCGCCAGCAGCTTGGCCCTAACGGGGTTTAACACCATATATTTT.

The V call is TRBV6-5, the J call TRBJ2-7, with 7 positions matching TRBD1. The germline gives CDR1 MNHEY, CDR2 SVGAGI. The V segment lost 11 bases and the J segment 3 bases; nucleotides outside the gene matches: 7. CDR3 length equals 12 residues. The CDR3 spells CASQGEGYEQYF. Here the CDR3 DNA reads TGTGCCTCCCAGGGGGAAGGCTACGAGCAGTACTTC.